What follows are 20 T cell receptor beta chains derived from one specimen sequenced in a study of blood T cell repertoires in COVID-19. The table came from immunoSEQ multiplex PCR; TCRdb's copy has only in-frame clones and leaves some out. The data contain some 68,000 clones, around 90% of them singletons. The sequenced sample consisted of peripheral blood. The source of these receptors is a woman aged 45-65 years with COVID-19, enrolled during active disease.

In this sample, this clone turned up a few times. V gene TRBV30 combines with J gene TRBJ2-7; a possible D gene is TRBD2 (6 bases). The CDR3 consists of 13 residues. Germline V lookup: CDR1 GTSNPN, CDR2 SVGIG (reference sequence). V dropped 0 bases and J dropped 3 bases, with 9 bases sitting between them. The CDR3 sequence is CAWSVTSLYEQYF. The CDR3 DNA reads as TGTGCCTGGAGTGTAACTAGCCTCTACGAGCAGTACTTC.

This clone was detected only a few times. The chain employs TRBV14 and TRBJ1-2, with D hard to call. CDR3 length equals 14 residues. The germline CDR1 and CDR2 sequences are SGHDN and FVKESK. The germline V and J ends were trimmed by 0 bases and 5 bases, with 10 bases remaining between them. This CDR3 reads CASSQDVAGYGYTF. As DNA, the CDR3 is TGTGCCAGCAGCCAAGATGTAGCGGGATATGGCTACACCTTC.

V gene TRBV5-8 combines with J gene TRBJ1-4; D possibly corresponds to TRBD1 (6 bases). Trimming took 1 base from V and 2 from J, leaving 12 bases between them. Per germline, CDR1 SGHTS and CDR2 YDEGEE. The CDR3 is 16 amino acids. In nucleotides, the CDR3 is TGTGCCAGCAGCTTGACAGGGTTGGGTACTAATGAAAAACTGTTTTTT. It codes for CASSLTGLGTNEKLFF.

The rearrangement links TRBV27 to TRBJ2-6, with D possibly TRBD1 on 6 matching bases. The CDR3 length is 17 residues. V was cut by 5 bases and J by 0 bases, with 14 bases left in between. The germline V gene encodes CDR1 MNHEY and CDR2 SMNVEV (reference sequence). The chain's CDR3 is CASSARQGRSGANVLTF. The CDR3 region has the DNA TGTGCCAGCAGTGCCCGCCAGGGGCGCTCTGGGGCCAACGTCCTGACTTTC.

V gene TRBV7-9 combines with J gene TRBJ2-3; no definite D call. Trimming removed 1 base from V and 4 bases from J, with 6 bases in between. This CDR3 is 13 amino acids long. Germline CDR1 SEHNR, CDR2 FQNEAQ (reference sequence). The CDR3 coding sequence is TGTGCCAGCAGCTTAGTAGTATCAGATACGCAGTATTTT. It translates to CASSLVVSDTQYF.

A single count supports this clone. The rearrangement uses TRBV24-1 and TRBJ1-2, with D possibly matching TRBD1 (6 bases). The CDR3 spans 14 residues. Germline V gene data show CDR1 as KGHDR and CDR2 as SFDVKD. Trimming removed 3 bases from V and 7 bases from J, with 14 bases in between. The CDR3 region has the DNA TGTGCCACCAGTGATCCCTACAGGGATCGTGGCTACACCTTC. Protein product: CATSDPYRDRGYTF.

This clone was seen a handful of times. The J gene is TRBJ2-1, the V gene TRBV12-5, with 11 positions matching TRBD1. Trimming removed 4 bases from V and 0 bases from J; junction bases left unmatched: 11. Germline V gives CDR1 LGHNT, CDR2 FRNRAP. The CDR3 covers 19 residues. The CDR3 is CASGSDRGPYSSSYNEQFF. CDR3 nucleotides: TGTGCTAGTGGTTCGGACAGGGGGCCTTATTCGAGCTCCTACAATGAGCAGTTCTTC. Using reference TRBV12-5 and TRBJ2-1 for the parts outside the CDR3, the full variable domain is DARVTQTPRHKVTEMGQEVTMRCQPILGHNTVFWYRQTMMQGLELLAYFRNRAPLDDSGMPKDRFSAEMPDATLATLKIQPSEPRDSAVYFCASGSDRGPYSSSYNEQFFGPGTRLTVL.

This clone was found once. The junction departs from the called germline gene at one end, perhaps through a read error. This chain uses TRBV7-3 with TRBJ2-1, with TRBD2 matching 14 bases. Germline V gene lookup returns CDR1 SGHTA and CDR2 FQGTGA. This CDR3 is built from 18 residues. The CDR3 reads CASSLTFSGLAGVNEQFF. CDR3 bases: TGTGCCAGCAGCCTAACTTTCTCGGGACTAGCGGGAGTCAATGAGCAGTTCTTC. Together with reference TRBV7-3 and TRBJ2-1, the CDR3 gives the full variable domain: GAGVSQTPSNKVTEKGKYVELRCDPISGHTALYWYRQSLGQGPEFLIYFQGTGAADDSGLPNDRFFAVRPEGSVSTLKIQRTERGDSAVYLCASSLTFSGLAGVNEQFFGPGTRLTVL.

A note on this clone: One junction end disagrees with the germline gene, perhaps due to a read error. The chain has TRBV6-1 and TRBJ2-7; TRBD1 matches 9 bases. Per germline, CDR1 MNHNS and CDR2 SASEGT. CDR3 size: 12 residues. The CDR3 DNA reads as TGTGCCAGCAGTGAATATGGGGACAGGGAAGGCTTC. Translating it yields CASSEYGDREGF.

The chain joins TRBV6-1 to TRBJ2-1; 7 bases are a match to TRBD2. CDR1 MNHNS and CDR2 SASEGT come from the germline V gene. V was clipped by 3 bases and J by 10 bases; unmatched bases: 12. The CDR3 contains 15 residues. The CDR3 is CASSDVGGAQEEQFF. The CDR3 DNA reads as TGTGCCAGCAGTGACGTGGGAGGGGCCCAGGAGGAGCAGTTCTTC.

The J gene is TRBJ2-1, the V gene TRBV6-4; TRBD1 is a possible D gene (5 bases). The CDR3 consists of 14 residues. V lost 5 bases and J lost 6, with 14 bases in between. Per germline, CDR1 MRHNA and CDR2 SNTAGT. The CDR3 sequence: CASSSLDSTNEQFF. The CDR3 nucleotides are TGTGCCAGCAGTTCCTTAGACAGTACCAATGAGCAGTTCTTC.

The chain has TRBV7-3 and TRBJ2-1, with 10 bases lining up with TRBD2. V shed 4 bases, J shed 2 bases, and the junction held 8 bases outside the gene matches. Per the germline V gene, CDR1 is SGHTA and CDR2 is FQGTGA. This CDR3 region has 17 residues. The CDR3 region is CASSSVSGRPPYNEQFF. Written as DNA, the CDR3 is TGTGCCAGCAGCTCCGTTAGCGGGAGGCCTCCCTACAATGAGCAGTTCTTC. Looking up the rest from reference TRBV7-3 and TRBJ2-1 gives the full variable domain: GAGVSQTPSNKVTEKGKYVELRCDPISGHTALYWYRQSLGQGPEFLIYFQGTGAADDSGLPNDRFFAVRPEGSVSTLKIQRTERGDSAVYLCASSSVSGRPPYNEQFFGPGTRLTVL.

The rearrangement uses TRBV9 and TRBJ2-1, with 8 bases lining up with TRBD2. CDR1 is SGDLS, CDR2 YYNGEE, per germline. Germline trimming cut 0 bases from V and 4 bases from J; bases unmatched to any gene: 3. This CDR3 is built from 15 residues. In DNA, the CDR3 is TGTGCCAGCAGCGTAGAACTAGCGGAATACAATGAGCAGTTCTTC. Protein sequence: CASSVELAEYNEQFF.

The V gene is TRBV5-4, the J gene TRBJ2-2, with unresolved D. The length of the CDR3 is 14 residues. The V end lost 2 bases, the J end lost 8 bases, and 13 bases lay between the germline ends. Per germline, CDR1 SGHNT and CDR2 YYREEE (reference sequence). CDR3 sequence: CASSLTRGHGELFF. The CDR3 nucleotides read TGTGCCAGCAGCTTAACCCGTGGGCATGGGGAGCTGTTTTTT. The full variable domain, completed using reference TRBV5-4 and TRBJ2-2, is ETGVTQSPTHLIKTRGQQVTLRCSSQSGHNTVSWYQQALGQGPQFIFQYYREEENGRGNFPPRFSGLQFPNYSSELNVNALELDDSALYLCASSLTRGHGELFFGEGSRLTVL.

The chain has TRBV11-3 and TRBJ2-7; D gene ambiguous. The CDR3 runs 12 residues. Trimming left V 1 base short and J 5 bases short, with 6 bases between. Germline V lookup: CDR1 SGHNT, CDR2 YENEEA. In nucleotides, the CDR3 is TGTGCCAGCAGCTTAGTAGTAGACGAGCAGTACTTC. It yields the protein CASSLVVDEQYF. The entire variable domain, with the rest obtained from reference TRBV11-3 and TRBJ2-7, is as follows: EAGVVQSPRYKIIEKKQPVAFWCNPISGHNTLYWYLQNLGQGPELLIRYENEEAVDDSQLPKDRFSAERLKGVDSTLKIQPAELGDSAVYLCASSLVVDEQYFGPGTRLTVT.

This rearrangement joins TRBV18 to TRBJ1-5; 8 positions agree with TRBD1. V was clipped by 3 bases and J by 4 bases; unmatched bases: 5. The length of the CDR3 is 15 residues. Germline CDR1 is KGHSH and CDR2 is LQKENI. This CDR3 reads CASSPGTGENQPQHF. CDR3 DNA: TGTGCCAGCTCACCCGGGACAGGCGAAAATCAGCCCCAGCATTTT.

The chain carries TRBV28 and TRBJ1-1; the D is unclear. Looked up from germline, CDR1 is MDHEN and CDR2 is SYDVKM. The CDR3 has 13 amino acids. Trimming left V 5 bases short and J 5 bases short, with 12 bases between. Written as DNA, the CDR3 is TGTGCCAGCAGTATTAAGACTGGTACTGAAGCTTTCTTT. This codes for CASSIKTGTEAFF.

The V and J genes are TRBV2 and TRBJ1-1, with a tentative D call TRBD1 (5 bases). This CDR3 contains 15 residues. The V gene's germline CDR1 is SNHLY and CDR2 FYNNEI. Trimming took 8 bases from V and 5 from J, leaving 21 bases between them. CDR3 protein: CASGRRRGAGTEAFF. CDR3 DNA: TGTGCCAGCGGGAGGAGGCGGGGCGCGGGGACTGAAGCTTTCTTT.

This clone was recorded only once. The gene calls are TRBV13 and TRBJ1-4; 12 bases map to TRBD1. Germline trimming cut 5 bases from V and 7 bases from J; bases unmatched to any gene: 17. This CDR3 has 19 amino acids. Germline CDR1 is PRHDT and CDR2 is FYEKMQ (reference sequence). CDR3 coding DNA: TGTGCCAGCAGCGCCTATGGTGGGACAGGGGGCTCCCGGAGTGAAAAACTGTTTTTT. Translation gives CASSAYGGTGGSRSEKLFF.

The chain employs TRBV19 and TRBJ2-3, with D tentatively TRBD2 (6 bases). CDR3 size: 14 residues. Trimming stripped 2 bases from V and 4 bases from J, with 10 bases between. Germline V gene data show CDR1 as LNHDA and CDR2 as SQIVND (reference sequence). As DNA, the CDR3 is TGTGCCAGTAGTATATGGGGGACTGCAGATACGCAGTATTTT. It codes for CASSIWGTADTQYF. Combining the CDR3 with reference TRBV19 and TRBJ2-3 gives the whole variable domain DGGITQSPKYLFRKEGQNVTLSCEQNLNHDAMYWYRQDPGQGLRLIYYSQIVNDFQKGDIAEGYSVSREKKESFPLTVTSAQKNPTAFYLCASSIWGTADTQYFGPGTRLTVL.